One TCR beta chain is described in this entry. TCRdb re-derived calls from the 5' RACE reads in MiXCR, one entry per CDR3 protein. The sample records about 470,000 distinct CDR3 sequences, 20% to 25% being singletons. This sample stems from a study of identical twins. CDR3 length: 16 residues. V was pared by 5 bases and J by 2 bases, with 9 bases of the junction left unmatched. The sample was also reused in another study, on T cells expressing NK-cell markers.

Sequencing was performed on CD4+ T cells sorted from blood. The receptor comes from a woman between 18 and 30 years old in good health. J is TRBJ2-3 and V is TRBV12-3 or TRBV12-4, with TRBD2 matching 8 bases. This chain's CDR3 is CASSGRGGGNTDTQYF. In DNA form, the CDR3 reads TGTGCCAGCAGTGGCCGCGGCGGGGGGAACACAGATACGCAGTATTTT.